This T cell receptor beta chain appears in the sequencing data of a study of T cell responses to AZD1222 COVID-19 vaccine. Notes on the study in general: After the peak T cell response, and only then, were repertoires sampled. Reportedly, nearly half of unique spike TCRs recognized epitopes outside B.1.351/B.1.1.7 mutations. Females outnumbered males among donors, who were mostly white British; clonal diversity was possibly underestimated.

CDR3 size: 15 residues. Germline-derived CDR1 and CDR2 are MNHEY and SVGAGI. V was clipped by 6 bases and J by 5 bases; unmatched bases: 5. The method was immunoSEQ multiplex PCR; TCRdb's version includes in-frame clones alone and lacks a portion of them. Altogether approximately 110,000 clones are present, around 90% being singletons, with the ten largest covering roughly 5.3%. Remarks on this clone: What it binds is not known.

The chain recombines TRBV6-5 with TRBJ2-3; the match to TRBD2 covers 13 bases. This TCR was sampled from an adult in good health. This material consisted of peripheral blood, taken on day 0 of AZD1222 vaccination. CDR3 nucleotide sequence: TGTGCCAGCAGAACTAGCGGGGGGGCCGGAGATACGCAGTATTTT. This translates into CASRTSGGAGDTQYF.